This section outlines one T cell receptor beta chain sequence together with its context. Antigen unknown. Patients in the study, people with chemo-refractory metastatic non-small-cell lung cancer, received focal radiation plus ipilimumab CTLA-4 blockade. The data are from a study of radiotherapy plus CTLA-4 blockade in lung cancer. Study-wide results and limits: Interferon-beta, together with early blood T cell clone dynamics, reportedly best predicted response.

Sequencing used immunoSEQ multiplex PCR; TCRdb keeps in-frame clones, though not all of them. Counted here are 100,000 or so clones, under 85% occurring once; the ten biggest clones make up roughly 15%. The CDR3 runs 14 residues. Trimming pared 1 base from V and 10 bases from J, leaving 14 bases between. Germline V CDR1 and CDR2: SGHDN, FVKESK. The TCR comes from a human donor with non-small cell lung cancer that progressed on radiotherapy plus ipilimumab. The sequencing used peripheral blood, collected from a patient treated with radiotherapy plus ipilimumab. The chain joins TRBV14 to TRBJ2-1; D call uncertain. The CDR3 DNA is TGTGCCAGCAGCCAAGTTAACTACCCCAGAGAGCAGTTCTTC. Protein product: CASSQVNYPREQFF.